This is a list of T cell receptor beta chains from one sample in a study of cytotoxic CD8 clonotypes in ibrutinib-treated CLL. Generated by immunoSEQ multiplex PCR, the TCRdb table keeps only in-frame clones and is missing some. This table holds under 200,000 clones, under 90% found once. Here the sequenced sample was PBMCs, taken after 24 months of ibrutinib treatment. These TCRs come from a human donor with chronic lymphocytic leukemia. Both conserved end residues are part of each CDR3. The D gene is left open where the match is weak. Clone size is given for some rows only: seen once, a few or many times, or a class if the clone is expanded.

cdr3_nt cdr3_aa d_call clone_size j_call v_call
TGTGCCAGCACCCTGTGGCCCGGGGCCGGGGAGCTGTTTTTT CASTLWPGAGELFF NA NA TRBJ2-2 TRBV6-5
TGTGCCAGCAGTGAGGACAGCCTCCGCAATCAGCCCCAGCATTTT CASSEDSLRNQPQHF NA few TRBJ1-5 TRBV6-1
TGTGCCAGCAGCGGCGTTGGGGTAGGTGAGCAGTTCTTC CASSGVGVGEQFF NA NA TRBJ2-1 TRBV9
TGTGCCAGCAGTGAAGCCCGGGACAGGGTTGACTATGGCTACACCTTC CASSEARDRVDYGYTF TRBD1 NA TRBJ1-2 TRBV6-1
TGTGCCAGTAGTATCGGGGTAGCGGGTAAAAATGAGCAGTTCTTC CASSIGVAGKNEQFF TRBD2 many TRBJ2-1 TRBV19
TGTGCCAGCAAAGAGGGGGCGGTGGAAGAGACCCAGTACTTC CASKEGAVEETQYF TRBD1 few TRBJ2-5 TRBV6-5
TGTGCCAGCAGCTTACGACGGTCCACCGGGGAGCTGTTTTTT CASSLRRSTGELFF NA NA TRBJ2-2 TRBV7-2
TGTGCCAGCAGCTTAGACGGGCCAGGGAATGAGCAGTTCTTC CASSLDGPGNEQFF NA NA TRBJ2-1 TRBV7-9
TGTGCCAGTAGTATGGTCACTAGAGGCGAGCAGTTCTTC CASSMVTRGEQFF NA NA TRBJ2-1 TRBV19
TGTGCCAGCAGGCTAGCCGGAACCCCCGGCGGGGAGCTGTTTTTT CASRLAGTPGGELFF NA NA TRBJ2-2 TRBV2
TGTGCCAGCAGCCGACAAGGCCCAGATACGCAGTATTTT CASSRQGPDTQYF NA NA TRBJ2-3 TRBV7-3
TGTGCCAGCCCACCGGGACAGGGCGATCTAAGGGTCGTTGGCAACACTGAAGCTTTCTTT CASPPGQGDLRVVGNTEAFF TRBD1 NA TRBJ1-1 TRBV18
TGTGCCATCGAACGGGGAGATACGCAGTATTTT CAIERGDTQYF NA NA TRBJ2-3 TRBV28
TGTGCCAGCACACTCGCGCCAGGGCCCTACGAGCAGTACTTC CASTLAPGPYEQYF NA NA TRBJ2-7 TRBV27
TGTGCCAGTAGAAGGGGGACGGGCGGGACAACTAGCAATCAGCCCCAGCATTTT CASRRGTGGTTSNQPQHF NA NA TRBJ1-5 TRBV19
TGTGCCAGCAGTTCACCACAGACCAGCTCCTACGAGCAGTACTTC CASSSPQTSSYEQYF NA NA TRBJ2-7 TRBV28
TGTGCCAGCAGTCGTGACAGTACTAATGAAAAACTGTTTTTT CASSRDSTNEKLFF NA NA TRBJ1-4 TRBV6-4
TGTGCCAGCAGCTTAGCGCGGCAGGGAGGTGAAAAACTGTTTTTT CASSLARQGGEKLFF NA NA TRBJ1-4 TRBV7-9
TGTGCCAGCAGCCTCTCCGGGACAGGGTTTTTCGAGCAGTACTTC CASSLSGTGFFEQYF TRBD1 NA TRBJ2-7 TRBV7-8
TGTGCCAGCACCTCGTCAGGGGGCTATGGCTACACCTTC CASTSSGGYGYTF TRBD1 NA TRBJ1-2 TRBV7-2
TGTGCCAGCAGTTTACTGGGACAGGCACGGCAGCCCCAGCATTTT CASSLLGQARQPQHF TRBD1 NA TRBJ1-5 TRBV27
TGTGCCAGCAGTTTTGTGGGACAGGGAGCTTTCTTT CASSFVGQGAFF TRBD1 NA TRBJ1-1 TRBV6-6
TGTGCCAGCAGCTCAACTGGGACCGGGGAGCTGTTTTTT CASSSTGTGELFF NA NA TRBJ2-2 TRBV7-9
TGTGCCAGCTCAGGCGATTATAACTATGGCTACACCTTC CASSGDYNYGYTF NA NA TRBJ1-2 TRBV18
TGTGCCAGCAGTAGGGATAGATATAATTCACCCCTCCACTTT CASSRDRYNSPLHF NA NA TRBJ1-6 TRBV6-4
TGTGCCAGCAGCTTAACCGGGGTATCAGGGGCCAACGTCCTGACTTTC CASSLTGVSGANVLTF NA many TRBJ2-6 TRBV7-3
TGTGCCAGCTCACCCACCAAAGGGGGTCTTAACTATGGCTACACCTTC CASSPTKGGLNYGYTF NA once TRBJ1-2 TRBV18
TGTGCCTGGAACGCCCGGACAAATCCTCAAGAGACCCAGTACTTC CAWNARTNPQETQYF NA NA TRBJ2-5 TRBV30
TGTGCCAGCAGCTTGGGGCACAGGGATATGGGCGAGCAGTACTTC CASSLGHRDMGEQYF NA NA TRBJ2-7 TRBV5-5
TGTGCCAGCAGCATGGGACAGGGTAGGGGTAGGGGCTACACCTTC CASSMGQGRGRGYTF TRBD1 few TRBJ1-2 TRBV7-2
TGTGCCAGCAGAAAGCGGACATCCGCCTCCAGACTGTTTTTT CASRKRTSASRLFF NA NA TRBJ1-4 TRBV9
TGTGCCAGCAGCTTGGCCTTTGGGCAGTCTTATAGCAATCAGCCCCAGCATTTT CASSLAFGQSYSNQPQHF NA few TRBJ1-5 TRBV5-6
TGTGCCTCCGACCGGGGGGCATGGGAGACCCAGTACTTC CASDRGAWETQYF NA NA TRBJ2-5 TRBV30
TGTGCCAGCAGTTCCGGGACACTTCGAGGAGGCTACACCTTC CASSSGTLRGGYTF NA NA TRBJ1-2 TRBV2
TGTGCCAGCAGCGAGACAGGGGACACTGAAGCTTTCTTT CASSETGDTEAFF TRBD1 NA TRBJ1-1 TRBV7-3
TGTGCCTGGAGTGGACAAGCTAATCAGCCCCAGCATTTT CAWSGQANQPQHF NA NA TRBJ1-5 TRBV30
TGTGCCAGCAGTGAAGACAGGGTAAGAGAGACCCAGTACTTC CASSEDRVRETQYF NA once TRBJ2-5 TRBV6-1
TGCGCCAGCAGCCCAGCGGGGGGGCCTTTAGATACGCAGTATTTT CASSPAGGPLDTQYF TRBD2 once TRBJ2-3 TRBV5-1
TGTGCCAGCAGTTACTTAAAGACAGGCCCAGGGTACGAGCAGTACTTC CASSYLKTGPGYEQYF NA once TRBJ2-7 TRBV6-5
TGTGCCAGCAGCTCAGTACCCGGGAGCGGTAATCAGCCCCAGCATTTT CASSSVPGSGNQPQHF NA NA TRBJ1-5 TRBV7-8
TGTGCCAGCAGCAATTGGGACAGGGGACGGAATGAGCAGTTCTTC CASSNWDRGRNEQFF NA NA TRBJ2-1 TRBV21-1
TGTGCCTTAAGAGGGCGAATCGCCACCGGGGAGCTGTTTTTT CALRGRIATGELFF NA NA TRBJ2-2 TRBV30
TGTGCTAGCAGCTTTAGCGGGAGTTTGGATACGCAGTATTTT CASSFSGSLDTQYF TRBD2 NA TRBJ2-3 TRBV7-7
TGTGCCATCAGTGAGGGGTTTACTAATGAAAAACTGTTTTTT CAISEGFTNEKLFF NA NA TRBJ1-4 TRBV10-3
TGTGCCACCAGCGAAAATAGCGGGCGCACAGATACGCAGTATTTT CATSENSGRTDTQYF TRBD2 NA TRBJ2-3 TRBV15
TGTGCCAGTAGTATTGAATCAGCGAATCAGCCCCAGCATTTT CASSIESANQPQHF NA NA TRBJ1-5 TRBV19
TGTGCTAGCAGCTTAACAAATTTTATGGATACGCAGTATTTT CASSLTNFMDTQYF NA NA TRBJ2-3 TRBV7-7
TGTGCCAGCCAGGAGGACTACAATGAGCAGTTCTTC CASQEDYNEQFF NA few TRBJ2-1 TRBV2
TGTGCCAGCAGAACAGGGGGCGACACCGGGGAGCTGTTTTTT CASRTGGDTGELFF TRBD1 many TRBJ2-2 TRBV6-1
TGCAGCGTTGAAGGAGGACAGGGGGTCACCTACGAGCAGTACTTC CSVEGGQGVTYEQYF TRBD1 NA TRBJ2-7 TRBV29-1
TGTGCCAGCAGCCAAGACCTAGCGGGGGGGCCTCTAGGTACGCAGTATTTT CASSQDLAGGPLGTQYF TRBD2 NA TRBJ2-3 TRBV4-2
TGTGCCAGCGCGAGAGACCTACAGACCGAGCAGTACTTC CASARDLQTEQYF NA NA TRBJ2-7 TRBV7-8
TGTGCCAGCAGTGAATTCCAGGGGCCGAGCTCTGGAAACACCATATATTTT CASSEFQGPSSGNTIYF NA NA TRBJ1-3 TRBV25-1
TGCGCCAGCAGCCCCTCTACGGAGTCCTACGAGCAGTACTTC CASSPSTESYEQYF NA NA TRBJ2-7 TRBV5-1
TGTGCCAGCAGTAGGGGCCGGGGCTACCAAGAGACCCAGTACTTC CASSRGRGYQETQYF NA NA TRBJ2-5 TRBV6-5
TGTGCCAGCAGCTTATTCCCTTCTGAGCAGTTCTTC CASSLFPSEQFF NA NA TRBJ2-1 TRBV11-2
TGTGCCAGTAGTAGGGACAGGGGAGTGGTTGGCTACACCTTC CASSRDRGVVGYTF TRBD1 NA TRBJ1-2 TRBV19
TGTGCCAGCAGTGAAGCCAGGGTAAATGCCGGGGAGCTGTTTTTT CASSEARVNAGELFF NA NA TRBJ2-2 TRBV6-1
TGTGCCAGCAGTAGGGACCCGCACCCCAGCTACACCTTC CASSRDPHPSYTF NA NA TRBJ1-2 TRBV25-1